Shown below are 5 T cell receptor beta chains from a single sample sequenced in a study of T cells in Graves' hyperthyroidism and ophthalmopathy. RNA transcripts yielded amplified TCR beta CDR3 regions. Researchers ran a first-round RT-PCR on the TCR CDR3 using the HTBI primer set. TCRdb passed the multiplex PCR reads through MiXCR, listing each CDR3 protein once. The sample has roughly 560,000 distinct CDR3 sequences, approximately 15% seen once; the top ten hold 4.3%. Sequenced material: blood. These receptors all stem from a woman in her thirties or forties with Graves' ophthalmopathy.

This clonotype was recorded at least ten times. The chain carries TRBV12-3 or TRBV12-4 and TRBJ2-2; D remains unclear. V dropped 5 bases and J dropped 0 bases, with 7 bases sitting between them. The CDR3 is 14 residues long. CDR3 sequence (DNA): TGTGCCAGCAGTGCCCCTCCGAACACCGGGGAGCTGTTTTTT. Residues: CASSAPPNTGELFF.

Concerning this clonotype: A junction end diverges from the germline sequence, so it may reflect a read error. This chain joins TRBV6-1 and TRBJ1-2; no clear D. From germline, CDR1 is MNHNS and CDR2 SASEGT. This CDR3 contains 12 residues. CDR3 residues: CASMQQTYGCTF. The DNA of the CDR3 is TGTGCCAGCATGCAACAGACCTATGGCTGCACCTTC.

This clonotype was seen a handful of times. The chain employs TRBV28 and TRBJ2-3; weak D call: TRBD2 (6 bases). This CDR3 is built from 13 residues. Germline values: CDR1 MDHEN, CDR2 SYDVKM. V lost 2 bases and J 5 bases, leaving 8 bases between the germline ends. CDR3 amino acids: CASSLPEGDTQYF. CDR3 DNA sequence: TGTGCCAGCAGTTTACCGGAGGGAGATACGCAGTATTTT. Combining the CDR3 with reference TRBV28 and TRBJ2-3 gives the whole variable domain DVKVTQSSRYLVKRTGEKVFLECVQDMDHENMFWYRQDPGLGLRLIYFSYDVKMKEKGDIPEGYSVSREKKERFSLILESASTNQTSMYLCASSLPEGDTQYFGPGTRLTVL.

This clonotype was seen at least ten times. This rearrangement joins TRBV12-3 or TRBV12-4 to TRBJ1-1; D is unclear. V shed 2 bases and J shed 0 bases, with 4 bases lying between them. CDR3 length equals 13 residues. CDR3 sequence reads: CASSLRLNTEAFF. CDR3 nucleotide sequence: TGTGCCAGCAGTTTAAGGTTGAACACTGAAGCTTTCTTT.

In this sample, this clonotype turned up a few times. The chain has TRBV11-2 and TRBJ2-5, with a tentative D call TRBD1 (6 bases). From germline, CDR1 is SGHAT and CDR2 FQNNGV. V was clipped by 4 bases and J by 5 bases, with 20 bases between them. There are 16 residues in the CDR3. In DNA form, the CDR3 reads TGTGCCAGCAGCTCGACGAACCAGGGGTCCCAGGAGACCCAGTACTTC. Its protein is CASSSTNQGSQETQYF.